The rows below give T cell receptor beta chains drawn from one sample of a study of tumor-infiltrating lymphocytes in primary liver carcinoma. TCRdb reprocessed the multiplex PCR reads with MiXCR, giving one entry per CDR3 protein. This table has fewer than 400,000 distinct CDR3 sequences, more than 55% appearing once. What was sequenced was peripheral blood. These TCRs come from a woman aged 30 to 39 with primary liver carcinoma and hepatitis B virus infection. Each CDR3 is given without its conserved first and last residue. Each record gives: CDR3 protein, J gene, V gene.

SVRSGGTDTQY	TRBJ2-3	TRBV29-1
ASSFVGQNEQY	TRBJ2-7	TRBV11-1
ASSPTSSTDTQY	TRBJ2-3	TRBV11-2
ATNDGTGGNDGYT	TRBJ1-2	TRBV24-1
ASASGANVLT	TRBJ2-6	TRBV6-2/TRBV6-3
ASSLQTGMNAEAF	TRBJ1-1	TRBV5-1
AWSVGGGPLDEQF	TRBJ2-1	TRBV30
ASNPGTGELS	TRBJ2-2	TRBV11-2
ASSPDGVGNQPQY	NA	TRBV11-2
ASSPSMTRTGFGNTIY	TRBJ1-3	TRBV18
ASSLVGGLGEQY	TRBJ2-7	TRBV11-2
ASSRVEGGIGELF	TRBJ2-2	TRBV6-6
GSSLQGPDYGCT	TRBJ1-2	TRBV6-2/TRBV6-3
ASSFLGTTYNEQF	TRBJ2-1	TRBV12-3/TRBV12-4
ASSQEGTGGHEQY	TRBJ2-7	TRBV4-2
ASSSSSGSYNEQF	TRBJ2-1	TRBV6-5
ASSLSHGGQPQH	TRBJ1-5	TRBV12-3/TRBV12-4
ASMEGGAVSSGELF	TRBJ2-2	TRBV5-6
ASSKSQAEDTGELF	TRBJ2-2	TRBV21-1
ASSQEFRDRVEKLF	TRBJ1-4	TRBV4-1
ASSQEAVSSYEQY	TRBJ2-7	TRBV4-3
ASSSQGDMGPYEQY	TRBJ2-7	TRBV5-1
ASSRFSYGYT	TRBJ1-2	TRBV11-2
SVLGATNVELF	TRBJ1-4	TRBV29-1
ASSSLGDEQY	TRBJ2-7	TRBV12-3/TRBV12-4
ASSFPEGSYEQY	TRBJ2-7	TRBV11-2
ASSYSPGNTIY	TRBJ1-3	TRBV6-5
ASILLSGDEAF	TRBJ1-1	TRBV7-9
VSSSWTGGISNQPQH	TRBJ1-5	TRBV12-3/TRBV12-4
ASSWAGVRETQH	TRBJ2-5	TRBV5-6
ASSSQGRSSYNEQF	TRBJ2-1	TRBV11-2
ASSLGPGFMYFGPGTRGNTEAF	TRBJ1-1	TRBV11-3
ASKGSPGQAGSNEQF	TRBJ2-1	TRBV6-2/TRBV6-3
NSTWGTPIEQF	TRBJ2-1	TRBV29-1
ASSYSGLAGGQTYEQY	TRBJ2-7	TRBV6-6
AWSPRVAGLF	TRBJ2-1	TRBV30
ASSDSGSSYNEQF	TRBJ2-1	TRBV6-1
ASSLGLHEQY	TRBJ2-7	TRBV13
ASGLRYEQY	TRBJ2-7	TRBV12-5
ASSLGEWVGEQY	TRBJ2-7	TRBV13
ASILSISLNQAQH	TRBJ1-5	TRBV12-3/TRBV12-4
ASSVAGVNGYT	TRBJ1-2	TRBV6-1
ASTLREEYEQY	TRBJ2-7	TRBV6-1
ASSYYMEVDNEQF	TRBJ2-1	TRBV6-6